This T cell receptor (beta chain) was observed in a study of blood T cell repertoires in COVID-19. Study-wide context: The origin of the acute and convalescent COVID-19 samples was the United States, Italy and Spain.

Measured with immunoSEQ multiplex PCR; TCRdb has only the in-frame clones, and not every one. The sample lists 20,000 to 25,000 clones; over 75% were seen once. The sample taken for sequencing was peripheral blood. The receptor's source is a woman over 75 with acute or convalescent COVID-19.

The CDR3 coding sequence is TGCGCCAGCAGCTTGGTCGGGGGTAGTCAGCCCCAGCATTTT. Protein: CASSLVGGSQPQHF. This chain links TRBV5-1 with TRBJ1-5; possibly TRBD1 for D (5 bases). Trimming took off 0 bases at V and 6 bases at J, with 10 bases between the two ends. Per germline, CDR1 SGHRS and CDR2 YFSETQ. The CDR3 extends over 14 amino acids.